A selection of T cell receptor beta chains follows, all from one sample in a study of blood T cell repertoires in COVID-19. The repertoire was sequenced with immunoSEQ multiplex PCR; TCRdb's copy has only in-frame clones and lacks some. This sample has roughly 200,000 clones, with roughly 88% found just once. The sequencing sample was made of peripheral blood. The receptors stem from a woman between 40 and 55 years old with COVID-19, enrolled during active disease. The CDR3 runs from the conserved cysteine through the conserved F or W. D genes are given only for firm matches. Expanded clones get a size class; other rows say once, few or many, or leave the size out.

TRBV4-2	TRBD1	16	TRBJ2-3	-	TGTGCCAGCAGCCAAGTCCCGGGACAGGGGGCAGATACGCAGTATTTT	CASSQVPGQGADTQYF
TRBV28	-	16	TRBJ1-5	-	TGTGCCAGCAGTTTGTTGGCAAGTTATAGCAATCAGCCCCAGCATTTT	CASSLLASYSNQPQHF
TRBV5-6	-	15	TRBJ2-1	-	TGTGCCAGCATCAGGAGGGGGCTCTCCTACAATGAGCAGTTCTTC	CASIRRGLSYNEQFF
TRBV6-1	TRBD1	15	TRBJ1-2	-	TGTGCCAGCAGTGATTTCGGGACAGGGACCTATGGCTACACCTTC	CASSDFGTGTYGYTF
TRBV9	-	13	TRBJ1-2	-	TGTGCCAGCAGCGTAGTCAGGGGTTATGGCTACACCTTC	CASSVVRGYGYTF
TRBV7-5	-	19	TRBJ2-4	-	TGTGTCAGAAGCCCCCGGTCAGCAGGGTCTTCCCCAGCCAAAAACATTCAGTACTTC	CVRSPRSAGSSPAKNIQYF
TRBV18	-	13	TRBJ2-7	-	TGTGCCAGCTCGCCGGGACTGGTCAACGAGCAGTACTTC	CASSPGLVNEQYF
TRBV6-6	-	13	TRBJ2-7	-	TGTGCCAGCAGCCGTTCCCCCTCGTACGAGCAGTACTTC	CASSRSPSYEQYF
TRBV27	-	13	TRBJ2-1	-	TGTGCCATCCAGAAACTAGGGTACAATGAGCAGTTCTTC	CAIQKLGYNEQFF
TRBV11-2	TRBD1	15	TRBJ1-2	-	TGTGCCAGCAGCTTACAAAGGACAGGGAGCTATGGCTACACCTTC	CASSLQRTGSYGYTF
TRBV3-1/TRBV3-2	-	12	TRBJ1-4	-	TGTGCCAGCAGCCGGGAGGGCCAAAAACTGTTTTTT	CASSREGQKLFF
TRBV28	-	15	TRBJ1-2	-	TGTGCCAGCAGTTTAAGTGGGCCAGCCAGGGGTGGCTACACCTTC	CASSLSGPARGGYTF
TRBV27	-	14	TRBJ2-7	few	TGTGCCAGCTTTAGGACAGTAGGTTCCTACGAGCAGTACTTC	CASFRTVGSYEQYF
TRBV28	TRBD2	14	TRBJ2-5	-	TGTGCCAGCAGTCCCGCGGGGGAGCCATGGGCCCAGTACTTC	CASSPAGEPWAQYF
TRBV28	TRBD2	19	TRBJ2-3	-	TGTGCCAGCAGTTTCTTAATTACAAGCGGGATATATAGCACAGATACGCAGTATTTT	CASSFLITSGIYSTDTQYF
TRBV11-3	TRBD2	15	TRBJ2-1	-	TGTGCCAGCAGCTTAGATGTGACTAGCTTCAATGAGCAGTTCTTC	CASSLDVTSFNEQFF
TRBV14	TRBD1	15	TRBJ2-2	-	TGTGCCAGCAGCCCCGGGACAGGGGTGGCCGGGGAGCTGTTTTTT	CASSPGTGVAGELFF
TRBV5-1	TRBD1	16	TRBJ2-6	once	TGCGCCAGCAGCCTAGGACAGGGTTCTGGGGCCAACGTCCTGACTTTC	CASSLGQGSGANVLTF
TRBV6-5	-	13	TRBJ2-7	-	TGTGCCAGCACCAGGGAGGCTCCCTACGAGCAGTACTTC	CASTREAPYEQYF
TRBV2	-	15	TRBJ1-5	-	TGTGCCAGCACCAACAGCCGGTCCAGCAATCAGCCCCAGCATTTT	CASTNSRSSNQPQHF
TRBV11-3	-	11	TRBJ2-1	-	TGTGCCAGCAGCTTAGAACAGGGTTATTTCTTC	CASSLEQGYFF
TRBV4-1	TRBD1	14	TRBJ1-6	-	TGCGCCAGCAGCCCGGGACAGGATAATTCACCCCTCCACTTT	CASSPGQDNSPLHF
TRBV6-6	TRBD1	15	TRBJ1-5	-	TGTGCCAGCAGTACGGCCGGGACAGGCAATCAGCCCCAGCATTTT	CASSTAGTGNQPQHF
TRBV11-3	TRBD2	14	TRBJ2-1	-	TGTGCCAGCAGCTATCGAGTAGCGGGCGCAGAGCAGTTCTTC	CASSYRVAGAEQFF
TRBV6-4	-	16	TRBJ2-1	few	TGTGCCAGCAGTGCCGCGGGGACTGGGTCCTACAATGAGCAGTTCTTC	CASSAAGTGSYNEQFF
TRBV5-4	-	13	TRBJ2-7	-	TGTGCCAGCAGCTTTGGCAGCTCCTACGAGCAGTACTTC	CASSFGSSYEQYF
TRBV14	-	13	TRBJ1-1	-	TGTGCCAGCAGCCAAGGATTAGGGCGGGAGGCTTTCTTT	CASSQGLGREAFF